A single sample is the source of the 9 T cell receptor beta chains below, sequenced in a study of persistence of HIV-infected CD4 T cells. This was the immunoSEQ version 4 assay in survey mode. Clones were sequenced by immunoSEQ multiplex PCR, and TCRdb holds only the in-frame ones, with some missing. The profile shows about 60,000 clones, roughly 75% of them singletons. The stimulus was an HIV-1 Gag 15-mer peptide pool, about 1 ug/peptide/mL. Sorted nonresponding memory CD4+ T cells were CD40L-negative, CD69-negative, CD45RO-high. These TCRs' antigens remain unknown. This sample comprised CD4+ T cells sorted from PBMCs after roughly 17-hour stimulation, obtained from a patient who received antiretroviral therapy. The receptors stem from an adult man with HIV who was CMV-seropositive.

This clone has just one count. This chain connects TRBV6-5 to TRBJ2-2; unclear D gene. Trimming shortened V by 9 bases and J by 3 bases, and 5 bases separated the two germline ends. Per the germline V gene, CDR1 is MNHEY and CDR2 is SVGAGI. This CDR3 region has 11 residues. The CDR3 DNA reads TGTGCCAGTGGCGACACCGGGGAGCTGTTTTTT. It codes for CASGDTGELFF.

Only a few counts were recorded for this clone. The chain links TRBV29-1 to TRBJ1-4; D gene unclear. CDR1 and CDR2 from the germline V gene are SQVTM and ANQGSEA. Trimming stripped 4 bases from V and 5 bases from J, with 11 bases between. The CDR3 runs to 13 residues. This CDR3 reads CSVGSPGNEKLFF. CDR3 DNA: TGCAGCGTTGGGTCTCCTGGGAATGAAAAACTGTTTTTT.

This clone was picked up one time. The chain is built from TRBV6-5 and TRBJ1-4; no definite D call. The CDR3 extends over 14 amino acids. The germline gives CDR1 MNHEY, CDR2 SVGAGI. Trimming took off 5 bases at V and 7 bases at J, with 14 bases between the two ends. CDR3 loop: CASSPTGRVEKLFF. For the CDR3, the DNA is TGTGCCAGCAGTCCCACGGGCCGCGTTGAAAAACTGTTTTTT.

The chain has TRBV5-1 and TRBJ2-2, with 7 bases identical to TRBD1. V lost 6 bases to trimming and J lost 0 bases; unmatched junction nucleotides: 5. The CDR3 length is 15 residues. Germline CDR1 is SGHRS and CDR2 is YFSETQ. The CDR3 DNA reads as TGCGCCAGCATACAGGGGTTCCCGAACACCGGGGAGCTGTTTTTT. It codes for CASIQGFPNTGELFF.

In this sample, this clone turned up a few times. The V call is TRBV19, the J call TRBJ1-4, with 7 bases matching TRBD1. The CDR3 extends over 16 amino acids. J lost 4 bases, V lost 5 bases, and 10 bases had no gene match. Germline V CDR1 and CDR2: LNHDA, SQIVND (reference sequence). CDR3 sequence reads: CASSSPGQTLNEKLFF. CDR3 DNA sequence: TGTGCCAGTAGTTCGCCGGGACAGACCCTTAATGAAAAACTGTTTTTT.

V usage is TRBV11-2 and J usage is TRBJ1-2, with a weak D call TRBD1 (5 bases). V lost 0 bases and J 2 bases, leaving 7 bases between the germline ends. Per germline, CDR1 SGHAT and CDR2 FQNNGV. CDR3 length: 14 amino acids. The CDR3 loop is CASSLEGLNYGYTF. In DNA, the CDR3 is TGTGCCAGCAGCTTAGAGGGACTCAACTATGGCTACACCTTC. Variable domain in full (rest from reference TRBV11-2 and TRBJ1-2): EAGVAQSPRYKIIEKRQSVAFWCNPISGHATLYWYQQILGQGPKLLIQFQNNGVVDDSQLPKDRFSAERLKGVDSTLKIQPAKLEDSAVYLCASSLEGLNYGYTFGSGTRLTVV.

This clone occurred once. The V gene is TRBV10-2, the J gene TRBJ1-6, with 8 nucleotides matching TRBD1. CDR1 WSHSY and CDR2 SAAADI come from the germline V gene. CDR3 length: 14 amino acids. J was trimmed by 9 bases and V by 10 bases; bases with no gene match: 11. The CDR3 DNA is TGCGCCACTTCCGGACAGGGCCGAGGTTCACCCCTCCACTTT. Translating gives CATSGQGRGSPLHF.

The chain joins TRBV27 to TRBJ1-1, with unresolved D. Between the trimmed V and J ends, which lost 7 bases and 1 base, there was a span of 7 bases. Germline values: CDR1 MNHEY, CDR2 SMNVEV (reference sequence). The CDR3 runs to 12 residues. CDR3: CASKVGNTEAFF. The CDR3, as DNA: TGTGCCAGCAAAGTGGGGAACACTGAAGCTTTCTTT.

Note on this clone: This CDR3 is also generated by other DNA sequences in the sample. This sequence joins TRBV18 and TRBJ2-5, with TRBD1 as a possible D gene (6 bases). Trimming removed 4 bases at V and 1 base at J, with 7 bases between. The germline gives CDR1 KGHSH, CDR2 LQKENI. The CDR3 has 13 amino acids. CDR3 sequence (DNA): TGTGCCAGCTCACGGGACACCCAAGAGACCCAGTACTTC. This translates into CASSRDTQETQYF.